This is a list of T cell receptor beta chains from one sample in a study of vaccination and CD4 T cells after COVID-19. These receptors have no known antigen. TCRdb independently ran MiXCR on the PCR reads; one entry per CDR3 protein. This sample has fewer than 20,000 distinct CDR3 sequences; about 50% occur once, and the top ten carry 5.5% to 8.5%. The source was CD4+ T cells from blood, cultured in vitro, collected before SARS-CoV-2 vaccination. Receptors originate from a human donor who had recovered from COVID-19. CDR3s include the opening cysteine and the closing phenylalanine or tryptophan. The order of the fields is V gene, clone size, D gene, J gene, CDR3 protein, CDR3 DNA. D genes are given only for firm matches. Only part of the rows carry a size: once, few, many, or a class if the clone is expanded.

TRBV6-4	NA	NA	TRBJ2-2	CASSGGNIGELFF	TGTGCCAGCAGTGGGGGGAACATCGGGGAGCTGTTTTTT
TRBV28	NA	NA	TRBJ2-4	CASTESGVGDIQYF	TGTGCCAGCACCGAATCAGGGGTTGGGGACATTCAGTACTTC
TRBV11-3	NA	TRBD1	TRBJ1-1	CASSPTGWDTEAFF	TGTGCCAGCAGTCCGACAGGGTGGGACACTGAAGCTTTCTTT
TRBV28	NA	NA	TRBJ2-7	CASSLWDVLSRSYEQYF	TGTGCCAGCAGTCTCTGGGACGTTCTTTCCCGCTCCTACGAGCAGTACTTC
TRBV9	NA	TRBD1	TRBJ1-2	CASSPTPQGVDGYTF	TGTGCCAGCAGCCCGACCCCACAGGGGGTCGATGGCTACACCTTC
TRBV7-8	once	NA	TRBJ2-7	CASSRSEGGGGYEQYF	TGTGCCAGCAGCCGTTCTGAGGGGGGGGGCGGTTACGAGCAGTACTTC
TRBV12-3/TRBV12-4	NA	NA	TRBJ1-2	CASSTRRTVGFVNGYTF	TGTGCCAGCAGCACTAGACGGACAGTGGGTTTTGTGAATGGCTACACCTTC
TRBV20-1	few	NA	TRBJ2-5	CGGVRSETQYF	TGCGGGGGAGTTCGTTCAGAGACCCAGTACTTC
TRBV20-1	NA	NA	TRBJ1-4	CSARYGTNEKLFF	TGCAGTGCTAGATACGGGACTAATGAAAAACTGTTTTTT
TRBV6-1	NA	TRBD1	TRBJ1-6	CASSNPPGTDNSPLHF	TGTGCCAGCAGTAACCCTCCCGGGACAGATAATTCACCCCTCCACTTT
TRBV10-3	NA	TRBD2	TRBJ2-1	CAISLLAGGYFYDEQFF	TGTGCCATCAGTTTACTAGCGGGAGGTTACTTCTACGATGAGCAGTTCTTC
TRBV7-2	NA	TRBD2	TRBJ2-1	CASSLVTSGVNEQFF	TGTGCCAGCAGCTTAGTGACTAGCGGGGTCAATGAGCAGTTCTTC
TRBV20-1	few	TRBD2	TRBJ2-7	CSAEKRASGFPEQYF	TGCAGTGCTGAGAAAAGGGCTAGCGGTTTTCCCGAGCAGTACTTC
TRBV15	NA	TRBD1	TRBJ1-1	CATSRARRTGKNTEAFF	TGTGCCACCAGCAGAGCAAGGCGGACAGGGAAGAACACTGAAGCTTTCTTT
TRBV12-3/TRBV12-4	NA	NA	TRBJ2-5	CASSRSRETQYF	TGTGCCAGCAGTCGTAGCCGGGAGACCCAGTACTTC
TRBV20-1	once	TRBD2	TRBJ2-3	CSALSGRTADTQYF	TGCAGTGCTTTGAGCGGGAGGACGGCAGATACGCAGTATTTT
TRBV10-2	NA	TRBD2	TRBJ2-7	CASSESRRGAAYYGEQYF	TGCGCCAGCAGTGAGTCGAGGCGGGGGGCGGCTTACTACGGCGAGCAGTACTTC
TRBV19	NA	NA	TRBJ2-5	CASSTSEQETQYF	TGTGCCAGTAGTACGTCAGAACAAGAGACCCAGTACTTC
TRBV7-3	few	NA	TRBJ1-6	CASSSTEGSPLHF	TGTGCCAGCAGCTCTACCGAAGGTTCACCCCTCCACTTT
TRBV21-1	few	NA	TRBJ1-5	CASSKESIDQPQHF	TGTGCCAGCAGCAAAGAATCTATTGATCAGCCCCAGCATTTT
TRBV27	NA	TRBD1	TRBJ1-6	CASSWGPDRESPLHF	TGTGCCAGCAGTTGGGGCCCGGACAGGGAATCACCCCTCCACTTT